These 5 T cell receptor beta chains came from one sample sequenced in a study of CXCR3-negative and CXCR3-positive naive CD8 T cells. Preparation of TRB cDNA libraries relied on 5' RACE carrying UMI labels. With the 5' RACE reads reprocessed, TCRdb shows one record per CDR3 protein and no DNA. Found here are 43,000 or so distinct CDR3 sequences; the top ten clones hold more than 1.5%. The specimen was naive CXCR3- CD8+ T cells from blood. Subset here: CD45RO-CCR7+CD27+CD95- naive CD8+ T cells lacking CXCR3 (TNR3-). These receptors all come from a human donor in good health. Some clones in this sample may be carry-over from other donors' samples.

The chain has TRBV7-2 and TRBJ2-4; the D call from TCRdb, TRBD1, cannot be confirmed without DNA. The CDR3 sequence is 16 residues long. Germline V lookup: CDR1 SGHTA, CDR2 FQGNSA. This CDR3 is CASSLFPGQGQNIQYF.

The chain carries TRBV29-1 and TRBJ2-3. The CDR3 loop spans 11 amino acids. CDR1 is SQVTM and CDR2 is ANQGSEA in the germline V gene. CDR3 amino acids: CRGLDSDTQYF.

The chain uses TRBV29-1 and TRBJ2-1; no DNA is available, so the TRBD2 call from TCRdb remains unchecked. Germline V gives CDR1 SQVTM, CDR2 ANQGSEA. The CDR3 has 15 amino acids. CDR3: CSVDKAASGYNEQFF.

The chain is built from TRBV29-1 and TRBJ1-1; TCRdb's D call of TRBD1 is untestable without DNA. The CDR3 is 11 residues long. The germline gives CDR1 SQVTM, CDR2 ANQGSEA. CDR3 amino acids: CSVLSGTEAFF.

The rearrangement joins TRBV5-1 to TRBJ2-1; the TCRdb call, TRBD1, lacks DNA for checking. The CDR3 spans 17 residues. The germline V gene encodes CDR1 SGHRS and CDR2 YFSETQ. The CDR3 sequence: CASSLIAGGAGDNEQFF.